Presented here are 32 T cell receptor beta chains from one specimen sequenced in a study of cytomegalovirus exposure and HLA in healthy donors. PCR involved 60 Vbeta and 13 Jbeta primers. Measured with immunoSEQ multiplex PCR; TCRdb has only the in-frame clones, and not every one. The table has 150,000 to 200,000 clones, 80% to 90% seen once. Sequenced input: PBMCs. The receptors here all came from a man under 40 in good health and CMV-seropositive.

Concerning this clone: This sample also contains other DNA sequences that code for the same CDR3. The gene calls are TRBV5-6 and TRBJ1-5; perhaps TRBD1 as D (5 bases). V was cut by 0 bases and J by 7 bases, with 11 bases left in between. Looked up from germline, CDR1 is SGHDT and CDR2 is YYEEEE. The CDR3 runs to 14 residues. The chain's CDR3 is CASSLAGAGQPQHF. The CDR3 bases are TGTGCCAGCAGCTTGGCTGGGGCCGGCCAGCCCCAGCATTTT. The whole variable domain, remainder taken from reference TRBV5-6 and TRBJ1-5, is DAGVTQSPTHLIKTRGQQVTLRCSPKSGHDTVSWYQQALGQGPQFIFQYYEEEERQRGNFPDRFSGHQFPNYSSELNVNALLLGDSALYLCASSLAGAGQPQHFGDGTRLSIL.

This chain connects TRBV7-9 to TRBJ2-7, with 7 positions matching TRBD2. CDR1 is SEHNR and CDR2 is FQNEAQ in the germline V gene (reference sequence). V was pared by 5 bases and J by 7 bases, with 11 bases of the junction left unmatched. The CDR3 spans 14 residues. The CDR3 bases are TGTGCCAGCAGCCCAGATGGGGGGGGAGGAGAGCAGTACTTC. This sequence encodes CASSPDGGGGEQYF.

This chain uses TRBV6-6 with TRBJ1-5; D gene unclear. CDR1 is MNHNY, CDR2 SVGAGI, per germline (reference sequence). V was trimmed by 3 bases and J by 5 bases, leaving 8 bases between them. This CDR3 is 13 amino acids long. CDR3: CASSYSGHQPQHF. The DNA for the CDR3 is TGTGCCAGCAGTTATAGTGGGCATCAGCCCCAGCATTTT.

V usage is TRBV7-3 and J usage is TRBJ2-3; D is unresolved. The germline gives CDR1 SGHTA, CDR2 FQGTGA. Trimming took 1 base from V and 4 from J, leaving 6 bases between them. There are 13 residues in the CDR3. CDR3 nucleotide sequence: TGTGCCAGCAGCTTAAGTCGGGCAGATACGCAGTATTTT. It specifies CASSLSRADTQYF.

The rearrangement links TRBV11-2 to TRBJ2-6; D remains ambiguous. Germline V lookup: CDR1 SGHAT, CDR2 FQNNGV. This CDR3 comprises 17 residues. Trimming took off 2 bases at V and 0 bases at J, with 11 bases between the two ends. CDR3 residues: CASSLIRVRSGANVLTF. The CDR3 coding sequence is TGTGCCAGCAGCTTAATACGGGTGCGCTCTGGGGCCAACGTCCTGACTTTC.

The chain uses TRBV9 and TRBJ2-5; possible D gene TRBD1, 5 bases. There are 15 residues in the CDR3. Germline CDR1 is SGDLS and CDR2 is YYNGEE. The germline V and J ends were trimmed by 0 bases and 3 bases, with 12 bases remaining between them. The CDR3 region has the DNA TGTGCCAGCAGCGTAGGCACAGGACGTGAAGAGACCCAGTACTTC. This gives the protein CASSVGTGREETQYF. Combining the CDR3 with reference TRBV9 and TRBJ2-5 gives the whole variable domain DSGVTQTPKHLITATGQRVTLRCSPRSGDLSVYWYQQSLDQGLQFLIQYYNGEERAKGNILERFSAQQFPDLHSELNLSSLELGDSALYFCASSVGTGREETQYFGPGTRLLVL.

The J gene is TRBJ2-1, the V gene TRBV18; TRBD2 agrees at 8 bases. The CDR3 extends over 14 amino acids. V shed 6 bases, J shed 10 bases, and the junction held 11 bases outside the gene matches. In germline, CDR1 is KGHSH, CDR2 LQKENI. CDR3 nucleotide sequence: TGTGCCAGCTCGCCAAAACGGACTAGCATCGAGCAGTTCTTC. This encodes CASSPKRTSIEQFF. Supplemented by reference TRBV18 and TRBJ2-1, the full variable domain reads NAGVMQNPRHLVRRRGQEARLRCSPMKGHSHVYWYRQLPEEGLKFMVYLQKENIIDESGMPKERFSAEFPKEGPSILRIQQVVRGDSAAYFCASSPKRTSIEQFFGPGTRLTVL.

V is TRBV5-5 and J is TRBJ1-1; D gene uncertain. V lost 5 bases and J 7 bases, leaving 9 bases between the germline ends. There are 11 residues in the CDR3. Per the germline V gene, CDR1 is SGHKS and CDR2 is YYEKEE (reference sequence). For the CDR3, the DNA is TGTGCCAGCAGTTTTACTGGTGAAGCTTTCTTT. It specifies CASSFTGEAFF.

The J gene is TRBJ2-7, the V gene TRBV11-2; perhaps D is TRBD1 or TRBD2 (5 bases each). The V gene lost 3 bases and the J gene lost 2 bases, with 5 bases spanning the gap. There are 12 residues in the CDR3. Germline CDR1 and CDR2: SGHAT and FQNNGV. CDR3 sequence (DNA): TGTGCCAGCAGCTTGGGGGCCTACGAGCAGTACGTC. This encodes CASSLGAYEQYV.

The chain carries TRBV5-4 and TRBJ1-1; tentatively, D is TRBD1 (6 bases). The V end was cut by 3 bases, the J end by 3 bases, with 12 bases between. The CDR3 is 14 amino acids. CDR1 and CDR2 from the germline V gene are SGHNT and YYREEE (reference sequence). This CDR3 is CASSSQGKDTEAFF. Here the CDR3 DNA reads TGTGCCAGCAGCTCACAGGGTAAGGACACTGAAGCTTTCTTT.

Concerning this clone: This sample includes further DNA sequences coding for the same CDR3. The CDR3 region has the DNA TGCGCCAGCAGCTTGGGGCACAGGGACCCGAACACCGGGGAGCTGTTTTTT. Its protein is CASSLGHRDPNTGELFF. The rearrangement links TRBV5-1 to TRBJ2-2; tentatively, D is TRBD1 (6 bases). Trimming shortened V by 0 bases and J by 0 bases, and 12 bases separated the two germline ends. The CDR3 runs to 17 residues. CDR1 is SGHRS and CDR2 is YFSETQ in the germline V gene.

The chain uses TRBV13 and TRBJ2-2; D remains ambiguous. The CDR3 has 12 residues. The V end lost 3 bases, the J end lost 6 bases, and 5 bases lay between the germline ends. Germline loops: CDR1 PRHDT, CDR2 FYEKMQ (reference sequence). CDR3 nucleotides: TGTGCCAGCAGCTTTTCGGCCGGGGAGCTGTTTTTT. Protein sequence: CASSFSAGELFF.

The chain is built from TRBV29-1 and TRBJ2-3, with TRBD2 matching over 10 bases. In germline, CDR1 is SQVTM, CDR2 ANQGSEA. Germline trimming cut 7 bases from V and 3 bases from J; bases unmatched to any gene: 7. The CDR3 is made up of 14 amino acids. In DNA, the CDR3 is TGCAGCGCTCCCGCTAGCGGGAGAACAGATACGCAGTATTTT. Its protein is CSAPASGRTDTQYF.

In its sample, this clone was seen once. The chain recombines TRBV5-6 with TRBJ2-1, with 11 positions matching TRBD2. The V and J ends lost 0 bases and 1 base, in that order; junction bases with no gene match: 3. CDR3 length equals 17 residues. From germline, CDR1 is SGHDT and CDR2 YYEEEE. The CDR3 loop reads CASSLGLAGTSYNEQFF. CDR3 in DNA: TGTGCCAGCAGCTTGGGACTAGCGGGGACGTCCTACAATGAGCAGTTCTTC.

This chain's CDR3 is CASSQDPGSYNSPLHF. CDR3 in DNA: TGCGCCAGCAGCCAAGATCCGGGATCCTATAATTCACCCCTCCACTTT. This chain uses TRBV4-3 with TRBJ1-6; D remains unclear. Germline CDR1 is LGHNA and CDR2 is YSLEER. Trimming removed 0 bases at V and 1 base at J, with 7 bases between. The CDR3 contains 16 residues.

The chain uses TRBV11-2 and TRBJ2-2; tentatively, D is TRBD1 (5 bases). Trimming removed 0 bases at V and 7 bases at J, with 12 bases between. The CDR3 sequence is 15 residues long. Germline values: CDR1 SGHAT, CDR2 FQNNGV. CDR3 region: CASSLDVQGFGELFF. In DNA form, the CDR3 reads TGTGCCAGCAGCTTAGATGTCCAGGGTTTCGGGGAGCTGTTTTTT.

CDR3 in amino acids: CSATDGYTF. The CDR3 coding sequence is TGCAGTGCTACGGATGGCTACACCTTC. The V call is TRBV20-1, the J call TRBJ1-2, with D uncertain. Trimming cost V 4 bases and J 6 bases, with 3 bases left between them. Germline V gene sequence: CDR1 DFQATT, CDR2 SNEGSKA (reference sequence). CDR3 length: 9 amino acids.

This clone was seen once. The junction departs from germline at one end; a sequencing error may be responsible. The rearrangement joins TRBV7-8 to TRBJ2-1; 9 positions match TRBD2. The CDR3 covers 15 residues. In germline, CDR1 is SGHVS, CDR2 FQNEAQ. CDR3 bases: TGTGCCAGCAGTTTAGGGGGCGGGAGGGCCCTTGAGCAGTTCTTC. Amino acids: CASSLGGGRALEQFF.

The rearrangement joins TRBV7-9 to TRBJ2-7; D is ambiguous. Trimming pared 5 bases from V and 0 bases from J, leaving 14 bases between. The CDR3 loop spans 15 amino acids. CDR1 SEHNR and CDR2 FQNEAQ come from the germline V gene (reference sequence). CDR3 in DNA: TGTGCCAGCAGCGCCCCTGCGTCGAGCTCCTACGAGCAGTACTTC. Protein product: CASSAPASSSYEQYF.

This clone was seen once. The chain links TRBV2 to TRBJ2-1; no definite D call. CDR1 and CDR2 from the germline V gene are SNHLY and FYNNEI. This CDR3 is built from 13 residues. V lost 7 bases and J lost 3, with 10 bases in between. CDR3 loop: CASKTGYYNEQFF. CDR3 DNA: TGTGCCAGCAAGACTGGGTACTACAATGAGCAGTTCTTC.

CDR3 protein: CASSIVGDRSYNEQFF. In DNA, the CDR3 is TGTGCCAGTAGTATTGTCGGGGATAGGTCCTACAATGAGCAGTTCTTC. V and J are TRBV19 and TRBJ2-1; D perhaps matches TRBD2 (5 bases). This CDR3 spans 16 amino acids. Trimming cost V 3 bases and J 1 base, with 13 bases left between them. Germline V gene sequence: CDR1 LNHDA, CDR2 SQIVND (reference sequence).

The chain carries TRBV4-2 and TRBJ2-7, with a possible D match to TRBD2 (6 bases). This CDR3 comprises 14 residues. Germline V gives CDR1 LGHNA, CDR2 YNFKEQ. Trimming left V 0 bases short and J 6 bases short, with 12 bases between. CDR3 sequence reads: CASSQDSREVEQYF. The CDR3 nucleotides are TGTGCCAGCAGCCAAGATAGCAGGGAGGTCGAGCAGTACTTC.

Only one count was recorded for this clone. The chain has TRBV7-9 and TRBJ2-1, with a weak D call TRBD1 (6 bases). The germline V gene has CDR1 SEHNR and CDR2 FQNEAQ (reference sequence). This CDR3 contains 13 residues. V was clipped by 5 bases and J by 9 bases, with 14 bases between them. CDR3 in amino acids: CASSLGTTGEQFF. In DNA, the CDR3 is TGTGCCAGCAGCCTTGGGACAACCGGTGAGCAGTTCTTC.

The chain carries TRBV10-2 and TRBJ1-2, with a tentative D call TRBD1 (6 bases). Trimming removed 4 bases at V and 0 bases at J, with 12 bases between. CDR1 WSHSY and CDR2 SAAADI come from the germline V gene. The CDR3 runs to 15 residues. The CDR3, as DNA: TGCGCCAGCAGTGGGGGAACAGGGACTAACTATGGCTACACCTTC. Translation gives CASSGGTGTNYGYTF.

This rearrangement joins TRBV7-9 to TRBJ2-7; D is undetermined. CDR1 SEHNR and CDR2 FQNEAQ come from the germline V gene (reference sequence). The CDR3 is 12 residues long. Deletions cut 3 bases from V and 3 bases from J, with 6 bases between. The CDR3 coding sequence is TGTGCCAGCAGCTTCGGTAGCTACGAGCAGTACGTC. It encodes CASSFGSYEQYV.

This clone was seen a handful of times. The gene calls are TRBV6-5 and TRBJ1-1; D remains ambiguous. Germline V gene lookup returns CDR1 MNHEY and CDR2 SVGAGI. Trimming removed 2 bases at V and 7 bases at J, with 14 bases between. The CDR3 runs 14 residues. DNA for the CDR3: TGTGCCAGCAGTTACGGAAGGGCGGGATTTGAAGCTTTCTTT. This codes for CASSYGRAGFEAFF.

The J gene is TRBJ2-3, the V gene TRBV7-9, with 7 bases aligning to TRBD2. From germline, CDR1 is SEHNR and CDR2 FQNEAQ (reference sequence). CDR3 size: 15 residues. V was clipped by 6 bases and J by 2 bases; unmatched bases: 8. CDR3 DNA sequence: TGTGCCAGCAGACTTACTAGCGTTAACACAGATACGCAGTATTTT. This codes for CASRLTSVNTDTQYF.

The chain is built from TRBV5-6 and TRBJ1-4; D possibly corresponds to TRBD1 (5 bases). Germline V lookup: CDR1 SGHDT, CDR2 YYEEEE. There are 17 residues in the CDR3. Trimming took 0 bases from V and 7 from J, leaving 19 bases between them. DNA of the CDR3: TGTGCCAGCAGCTTGGGTGGAGGGGCCTACCGGGTTGAAAAACTGTTTTTT. This gives the protein CASSLGGGAYRVEKLFF.

The chain uses TRBV7-2 and TRBJ2-2, with a tentative D call TRBD1 (6 bases). CDR3 size: 19 residues. Deletions cut 4 bases from V and 6 bases from J, with 27 bases between. The germline gives CDR1 SGHTA, CDR2 FQGNSA. The CDR3 protein is CASSWSQIWGQNNPGELFF. In DNA, the CDR3 is TGTGCCAGCAGCTGGTCCCAGATCTGGGGACAAAATAATCCCGGGGAGCTGTTTTTT. Combining the CDR3 with reference TRBV7-2 and TRBJ2-2 gives the whole variable domain GAGVSQSPSNKVTEKGKDVELRCDPISGHTALYWYRQSLGQGLEFLIYFQGNSAPDKSGLPSDRFSAERTGGSVSTLTIQRTQQEDSAVYLCASSWSQIWGQNNPGELFFGEGSRLTVL.

The chain employs TRBV18 and TRBJ2-7; tentatively, D is TRBD2 (5 bases). Looked up from germline, CDR1 is KGHSH and CDR2 is LQKENI. V lost 5 bases, J lost 4 bases, and 15 bases lay in between. The CDR3 covers 14 residues. CDR3 amino acids: CASSKQTISYEQYF. The CDR3 DNA reads TGTGCCAGCTCAAAACAGACTATCTCATACGAGCAGTACTTC.

This sequence joins TRBV6-5 and TRBJ1-2; D gene uncertain. Germline loops: CDR1 MNHEY, CDR2 SVGAGI. This CDR3 is 15 amino acids long. V lost 0 bases and J lost 3, with 11 bases in between. Here the CDR3 reads CASSYSMGQDYGYTF. Here the CDR3 DNA reads TGTGCCAGCAGTTACTCGATGGGCCAAGACTATGGCTACACCTTC.

The chain links TRBV5-1 to TRBJ2-2; TRBD2 agrees at 9 bases. The CDR3 runs to 15 residues. V was clipped by 4 bases and J by 5 bases; unmatched bases: 6. Germline lookup yields CDR1 SGHRS and CDR2 YFSETQ. The CDR3 DNA reads TGCGCCAGCAGCATTAGCGGGAGAGGTACCGGGGAGCTGTTTTTT. Protein product: CASSISGRGTGELFF.